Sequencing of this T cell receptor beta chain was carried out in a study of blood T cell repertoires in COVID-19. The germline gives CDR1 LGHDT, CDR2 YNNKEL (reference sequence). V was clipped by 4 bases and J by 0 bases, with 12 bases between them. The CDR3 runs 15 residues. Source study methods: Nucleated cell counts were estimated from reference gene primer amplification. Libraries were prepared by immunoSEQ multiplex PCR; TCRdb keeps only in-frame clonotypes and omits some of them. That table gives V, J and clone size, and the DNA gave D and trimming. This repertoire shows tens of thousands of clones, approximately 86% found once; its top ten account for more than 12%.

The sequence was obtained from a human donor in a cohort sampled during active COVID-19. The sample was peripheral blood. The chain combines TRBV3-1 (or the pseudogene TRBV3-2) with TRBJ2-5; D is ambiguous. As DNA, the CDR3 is TGTGCCAGCAGCCTAGGTGCCAGGAACCAAGAGACCCAGTACTTC. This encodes CASSLGARNQETQYF.